The clone carrying this TCR beta chain has a single count. The data were taken from a study of blood T cell repertoires in COVID-19. Study-level background: From T cells, B-cell-depleted T cells, or PBMCs came the material, which was cDNA or gDNA.

As originally analysed: From reference gene primer amplification, estimates of nucleated cell counts were derived. Clones were read by immunoSEQ multiplex PCR, and TCRdb kept only the in-frame ones, dropping some. V, J and clone size were drawn from that table, and D and trimming were deduced from the DNA. The data hold nearly 50,000 clones, with roughly 84% observed a single time. Sequenced sample: peripheral blood. This clonotype originated in a human donor in a cohort sampled during active COVID-19.

Here the CDR3 reads CSASAEKRQFF. The CDR3 DNA follows: TGCAGTGCCAGCGCGGAGAAGAGGCAGTTCTTC. The chain recombines TRBV20-1 with TRBJ2-1, with D unresolved. CDR3 length: 11 residues. V gave up 6 bases and J gave up 12 bases, with 15 bases separating them. Germline V CDR1 and CDR2: DFQATT, SNEGSKA (reference sequence).